This T cell receptor beta chain originates from a study of blood T cells in healthy people across ages. Study-level points and caveats: No one knew whether donors had CMV, which possibly confounded expanded clonotype changes. It was not possible, with unsorted PBMCs, to conclusively compare naive and antigen-experienced cells.

On this clonotype: Its specificity is not known.

It was with a sample-barcoded 5' primer and a J-beta primer mix that a second PCR of roughly 7 to 12 cycles was run. The study obtained at least 3 million CDR3-containing paired-end reads from every sample. TCRdb called the 5' RACE reads again in MiXCR, with one record for every CDR3 protein. The sample shows around 1,900,000 distinct CDR3 sequences, 35% to 50% of them seen only once. Each donor was a healthy Caucasian individual from Russia, aged roughly 6 to 100. Sequencing used blood. This receptor was taken from a human donor in good health.

The CDR3 coding sequence is TGTGCCAGCAGCTTTTCATGGACTAACTACGAGCAGTACTTC. This codes for CASSFSWTNYEQYF. The rearrangement uses TRBV7-2 and TRBJ2-4, with a tentative D call TRBD2 (6 bases). Near its end, the DNA agrees better with TRBJ2-7, so the J call may be wrong. The germline CDR1 and CDR2 sequences are SGHTA and FQGNSA. The CDR3 extends over 14 amino acids.